The 9 T cell receptor beta chains in this list originate from one sample, sequenced in a study of blood T cell repertoires in COVID-19. Clones were read by immunoSEQ multiplex PCR, and TCRdb kept only the in-frame ones, dropping some. The profile shows approximately 190,000 clones, approximately 90% of them singletons. The sequenced material came from peripheral blood. The receptors derive from a man aged 40-50 years with active or convalescent COVID-19.

The chain employs TRBV7-4 and TRBJ2-3; TRBD1 agrees at 8 bases. CDR1 is SGHVT, CDR2 SQSDAQ, per germline. The CDR3 totals 19 residues. The V gene end was trimmed by 2 bases and the J gene end by 8 bases; junction bases not matched to a gene: 21. The CDR3 loop reads CASSLRTGIWCWSRSTQYF. The CDR3 DNA is TGTGCCAGCAGCTTAAGGACAGGGATTTGGTGTTGGTCCAGGAGTACGCAGTATTTT. The variable domain in full, completed from reference TRBV7-4 and TRBJ2-3, reads GAGVSQSPRYKVAKRGRDVALRCDSISGHVTLYWYRQTLGQGSEVLTYSQSDAQRDKSGRPSGRFSAERPERSVSTLKIQRTEQGDSAVYLCASSLRTGIWCWSRSTQYFGPGTRLTVL.

V and J are TRBV29-1 and TRBJ2-5; no definite D call. Germline V CDR1 and CDR2: SQVTM, ANQGSEA. V shed 2 bases and J shed 4 bases, with 11 bases lying between them. The CDR3 runs to 13 residues. The CDR3 region is CSVERSPGETQYF. The CDR3 DNA reads as TGCAGCGTTGAAAGGTCTCCGGGAGAGACCCAGTACTTC.

The gene calls are TRBV18 and TRBJ2-1; a weak D match, TRBD2 (6 bases). With 1 base removed from V and 0 bases from J, the gap between germline ends came to 7 bases. From germline, CDR1 is KGHSH and CDR2 LQKENI. The CDR3 totals 15 residues. DNA for the CDR3: TGTGCCAGCTCACCACTTAGCGGCTCCTACAATGAGCAGTTCTTC. It is translated as CASSPLSGSYNEQFF.

This clone was detected only once. The chain carries TRBV27 and TRBJ1-6; TRBD1 matches 10 bases. The CDR3 loop spans 14 amino acids. Germline lookup yields CDR1 MNHEY and CDR2 SMNVEV (reference sequence). The junction had 8 bases not matched to a gene; V was cut back by 5 bases and J by 13 bases. CDR3 loop: CASSPGQGGVPLHF. The CDR3 DNA reads as TGTGCCAGCAGTCCTGGACAGGGGGGGGTCCCCCTCCACTTT.

This rearrangement joins TRBV23-1 to TRBJ1-1; 7 positions agree with TRBD1. TRBV23-1 is designated an ORF whose function remains uncertain. Losses at the gene ends were 11 bases for V and 12 bases for J; bases not matched to a gene: 9. The CDR3 loop spans 10 amino acids. CDR3 in DNA: TGCGCCCGCCGACAGGGTATTTCTTTCTTT. Its translation is CARRQGISFF.

The gene calls are TRBV27 and TRBJ1-1; possible D gene TRBD1, 5 bases. This CDR3 comprises 14 residues. CDR1 MNHEY and CDR2 SMNVEV come from the germline V gene (reference sequence). The V end lost 1 base, the J end lost 6 bases, and 12 bases lay between the germline ends. This CDR3 reads CASSLYQIGAEAFF. CDR3 DNA sequence: TGTGCCAGCAGTTTATACCAAATAGGGGCTGAAGCTTTCTTT.

CDR3 sequence (DNA): TGCGCCAGCAGCTCCCACAACCCAGATACGCAGTATTTT. It translates to CASSSHNPDTQYF. V usage is TRBV5-1 and J usage is TRBJ2-3, with no clear D. CDR1 and CDR2 (germline): SGHRS, YFSETQ. The ends were cut back, 3 bases at V and 4 bases at J, with 9 bases in the middle. The CDR3 spans 13 residues.

V gene TRBV5-1 combines with J gene TRBJ1-1, with TRBD1 as a possible D gene (6 bases). CDR3 length: 12 residues. Germline V CDR1 and CDR2: SGHRS, YFSETQ. Trimming left V 4 bases short and J 8 bases short, with 12 bases between. CDR3 region: CASSLNQGEAFF. The CDR3 DNA is TGCGCCAGCAGCCTAAATCAGGGGGAAGCTTTCTTT.

The rearrangement uses TRBV5-4 and TRBJ2-1; 8 bases are a match to TRBD1. This CDR3 has 14 residues. V shed 3 bases, J shed 5 bases, and the junction held 4 bases outside the gene matches. In germline, CDR1 is SGHNT, CDR2 YYREEE (reference sequence). The CDR3 DNA reads TGTGCCAGCAGCTCACAGGGGGTGAACAATGAGCAGTTCTTC. Encoded protein: CASSSQGVNNEQFF.